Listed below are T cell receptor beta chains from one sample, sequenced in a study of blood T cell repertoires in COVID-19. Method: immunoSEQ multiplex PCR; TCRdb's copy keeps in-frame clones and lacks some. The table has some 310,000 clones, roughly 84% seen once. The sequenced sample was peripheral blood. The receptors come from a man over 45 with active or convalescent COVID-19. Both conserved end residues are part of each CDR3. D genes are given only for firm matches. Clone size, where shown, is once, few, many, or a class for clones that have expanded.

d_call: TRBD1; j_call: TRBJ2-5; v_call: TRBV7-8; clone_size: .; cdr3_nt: TGTGCCAGCAGCTTAGTTGGACAGGGGATGGAGACCCAGTACTTC; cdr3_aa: CASSLVGQGMETQYF
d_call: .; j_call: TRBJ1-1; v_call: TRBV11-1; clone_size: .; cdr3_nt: TGTGCCAGCAGCCCTCCCAACCCCGGGGGGAACACTGAAGCTTTCTTT; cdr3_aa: CASSPPNPGGNTEAFF
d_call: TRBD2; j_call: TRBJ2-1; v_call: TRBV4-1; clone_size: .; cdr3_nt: TGCGCCAGCAGCCAAGACGTCGCGGGAGCACGCTACAATGAGCAGTTCTTC; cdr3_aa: CASSQDVAGARYNEQFF
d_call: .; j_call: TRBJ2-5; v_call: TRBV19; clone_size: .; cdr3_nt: TGTGCCAGTAGTATTACGGGAGAGCCCCAAGAGACCCAGTACTTC; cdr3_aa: CASSITGEPQETQYF
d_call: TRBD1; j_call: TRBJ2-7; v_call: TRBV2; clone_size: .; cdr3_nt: TGTGCCAGCAATACACCGGGACAGATATCCTACGAGCAGTACTTC; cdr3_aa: CASNTPGQISYEQYF
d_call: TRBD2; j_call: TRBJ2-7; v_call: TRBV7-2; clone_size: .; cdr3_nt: TGTGCCAGCAGTAAGACTAGCGGAATTACCTACGAGCAGTACTTC; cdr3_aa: CASSKTSGITYEQYF
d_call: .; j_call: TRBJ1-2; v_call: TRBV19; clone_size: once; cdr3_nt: TGTGCCAGTAGTATAAGCCAGGGCTATGGCTACACCTTC; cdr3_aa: CASSISQGYGYTF
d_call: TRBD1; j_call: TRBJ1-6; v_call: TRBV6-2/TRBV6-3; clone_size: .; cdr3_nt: TGTGCCAGCAGCCCGACAGGGGGAGATTTTAATTCACCCCTCCACTTT; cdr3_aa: CASSPTGGDFNSPLHF
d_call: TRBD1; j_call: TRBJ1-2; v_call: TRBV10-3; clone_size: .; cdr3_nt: TGTGCCATCAGTTCGACAGGGCAGGGGTATGGCTACACCTTC; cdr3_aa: CAISSTGQGYGYTF
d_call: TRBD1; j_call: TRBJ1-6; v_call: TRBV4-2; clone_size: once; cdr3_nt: TGTGCCAGCAGCCCCAGGGGGCTTGATAATTCACCCCTCCACTTT; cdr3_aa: CASSPRGLDNSPLHF
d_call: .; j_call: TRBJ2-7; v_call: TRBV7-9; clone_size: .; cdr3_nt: TGTGCCAGCAGCTTAGGGACAGCAAACTTCCTACGAGAGCAGTACTTC; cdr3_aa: CASSLGTANFLREQYF
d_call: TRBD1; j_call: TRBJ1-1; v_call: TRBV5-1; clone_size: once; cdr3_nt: TGCGCCAGCAGCTGGGGGCTGACAGGGGACACTGAAGCTTTCTTT; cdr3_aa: CASSWGLTGDTEAFF
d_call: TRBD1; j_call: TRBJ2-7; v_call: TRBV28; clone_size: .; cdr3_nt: TGTGCCAGCAGTCCACACGGACAGGGAATAGGCGAGCAGTACTTC; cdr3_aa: CASSPHGQGIGEQYF
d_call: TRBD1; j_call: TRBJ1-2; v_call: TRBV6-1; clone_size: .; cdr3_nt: TGTGCCAGCAGTGACGCCGGGACAGGGGGAAACTATGGCTACACCTTC; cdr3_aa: CASSDAGTGGNYGYTF
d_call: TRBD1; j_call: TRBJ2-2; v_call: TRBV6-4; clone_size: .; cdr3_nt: TGTGCCAGCAGGGGACAGACCGGGGAGCTGTTTTTT; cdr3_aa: CASRGQTGELFF
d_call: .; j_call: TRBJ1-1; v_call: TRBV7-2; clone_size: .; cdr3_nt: TGTGCCAGCAGCGACCCCCTGGACAGCTACTTGAACACTGAAGCTTTCTTT; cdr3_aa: CASSDPLDSYLNTEAFF
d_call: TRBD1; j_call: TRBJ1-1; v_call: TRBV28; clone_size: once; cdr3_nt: TGTGCCAGCAGTCCCACCCTGGGACAGGTGGGGAACACTGAAGCTTTCTTT; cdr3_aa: CASSPTLGQVGNTEAFF
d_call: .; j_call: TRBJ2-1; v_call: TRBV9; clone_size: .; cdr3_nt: TGTGCCAGCAGCGTCCCCCCCGATGGCGCAGGGATGGACAATGAGCAGTTCTTC; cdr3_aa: CASSVPPDGAGMDNEQFF
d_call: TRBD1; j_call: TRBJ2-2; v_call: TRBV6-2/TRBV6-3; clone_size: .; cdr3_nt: TGTGCCAGCAGTACTAGGGGGCGAGGCACCGGGGAGCTGTTTTTT; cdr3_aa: CASSTRGRGTGELFF
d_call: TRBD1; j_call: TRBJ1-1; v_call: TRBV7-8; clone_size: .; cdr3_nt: TGTGCCAGCAGCTTTCTTGGACAGGGGAACACTGAAGCTTTCTTT; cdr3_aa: CASSFLGQGNTEAFF
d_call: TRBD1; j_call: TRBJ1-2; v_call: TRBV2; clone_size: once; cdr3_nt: TGTGCCAGGGTCGGGACAGCCAACTATGGCTACACCTTC; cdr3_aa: CARVGTANYGYTF
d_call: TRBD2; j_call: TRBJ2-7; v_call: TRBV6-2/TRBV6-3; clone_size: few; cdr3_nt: TGTGCCAGCAGACCTTTACCGGGACTAGTATTCTACGAGCAGTACTTC; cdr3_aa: CASRPLPGLVFYEQYF
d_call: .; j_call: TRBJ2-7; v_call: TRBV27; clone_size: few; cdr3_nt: TGTGCCAGCAGTTCTCCGGACAGCCTCTACGAGCAGTACTTC; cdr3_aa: CASSSPDSLYEQYF
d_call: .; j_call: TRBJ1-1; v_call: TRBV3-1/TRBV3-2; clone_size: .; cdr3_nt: TGTGCCAGCAGCCAAGCCGGGACACTGAACACTGAAGCTTTCTTT; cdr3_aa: CASSQAGTLNTEAFF
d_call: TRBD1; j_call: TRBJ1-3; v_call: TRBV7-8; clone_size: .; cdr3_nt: TGTGCCAGCAGCACCCGACAGGGGGCTACTGGAAACACCATATATTTT; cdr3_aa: CASSTRQGATGNTIYF
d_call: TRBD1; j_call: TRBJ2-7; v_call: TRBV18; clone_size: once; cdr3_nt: TGTGCCAGCTCACCCGGGACAGGGAAACGCGAGCAGTACTTC; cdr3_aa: CASSPGTGKREQYF
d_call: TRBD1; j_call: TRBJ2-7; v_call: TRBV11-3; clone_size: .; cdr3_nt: TGTGCCAGCAGCTCCCAGACAGGGGTCGAGCAGTACTTC; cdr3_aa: CASSSQTGVEQYF
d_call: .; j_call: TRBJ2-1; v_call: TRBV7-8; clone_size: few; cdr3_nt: TGTGCCAGCAGCTACTTGTGGAGGGGGCGCAGGACCCACAATGAGCAGTTCTTC; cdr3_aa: CASSYLWRGRRTHNEQFF
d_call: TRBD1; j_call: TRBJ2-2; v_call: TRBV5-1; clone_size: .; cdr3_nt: TGCGCCAGCAGCTTGGCCCCGGGACAGGGGAATAAGACCGGGGAGCTGTTTTTT; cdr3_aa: CASSLAPGQGNKTGELFF
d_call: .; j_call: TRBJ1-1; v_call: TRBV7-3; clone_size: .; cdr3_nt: TGTGCCAGCAGCCAAGGTACAGGGATGGACACTGAAGCTTTCTTT; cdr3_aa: CASSQGTGMDTEAFF
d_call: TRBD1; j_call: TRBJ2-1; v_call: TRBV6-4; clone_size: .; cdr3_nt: TGTGCCAGCAGTGCGCAGACAGGGGAAGGTAATGAGCAGTTCTTC; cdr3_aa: CASSAQTGEGNEQFF
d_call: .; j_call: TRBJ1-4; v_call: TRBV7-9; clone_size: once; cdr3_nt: TGTGCCAGCAGCCCCTCTGGGCCCTTGGTTGAAAAACTGTTTTTT; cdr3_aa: CASSPSGPLVEKLFF
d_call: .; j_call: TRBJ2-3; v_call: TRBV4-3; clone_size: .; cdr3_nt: TGCGCCAGCAGCCAAGGCGCAGGGATCCCAGATACGCAGTATTTT; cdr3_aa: CASSQGAGIPDTQYF
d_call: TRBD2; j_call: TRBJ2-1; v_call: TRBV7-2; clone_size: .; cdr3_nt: TGTGCCAGCACCTTAGGCGGGGGTTCCTACAATGAGCAGTTCTTC; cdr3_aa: CASTLGGGSYNEQFF
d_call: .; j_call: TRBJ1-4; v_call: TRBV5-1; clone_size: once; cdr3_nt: TGCGCCAGCAGCTCGACAGCTACTAATGAAAAACTGTTTTTT; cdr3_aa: CASSSTATNEKLFF
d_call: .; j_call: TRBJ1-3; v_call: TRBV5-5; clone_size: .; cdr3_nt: TGTGCCGGCCGGGGGGCGGCCGACTCTGGAAACACCATATATTTT; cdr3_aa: CAGRGAADSGNTIYF
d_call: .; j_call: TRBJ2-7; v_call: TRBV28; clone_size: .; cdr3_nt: TGTGCCAGCAGTTTACACGGGATATCGTTCGAGCAGTACTTC; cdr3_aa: CASSLHGISFEQYF